Following are 5 T cell receptor beta chains from one sample sequenced in a study of T cell responses to AZD1222 COVID-19 vaccine. Only in-frame clones appear in the TCRdb table, and some are missing; sequencing was by immunoSEQ multiplex PCR. Of some 130,000 clones in the sample, approximately 84% were seen once. The sequencing here drew on peripheral blood, taken on day 0 of AZD1222 vaccination. The receptors shown here come from an adult in good health.

In this sample, this clone turned up many times. The V gene is TRBV4-2, the J gene TRBJ1-5, with a possible D match to TRBD1 (6 bases). V shed 0 bases and J shed 7 bases, with 16 bases lying between them. Germline V gene sequence: CDR1 LGHNA, CDR2 YNFKEQ. The CDR3 sequence is 16 residues long. The CDR3 bases are TGTGCCAGCAGCCAAGAAAGATCGAGGGGGGAACAGCCCCAGCATTTT. Amino acids: CASSQERSRGEQPQHF.

The gene calls are TRBV27 and TRBJ1-5; D is unclear. CDR3 size: 13 residues. With 5 bases removed from V and 3 bases from J, the gap between germline ends came to 8 bases. Germline V gene lookup returns CDR1 MNHEY and CDR2 SMNVEV (reference sequence). The CDR3 DNA reads as TGTGCCAGCAGTCCTTCTCACAATCAGCCCCAGCATTTT. Protein sequence: CASSPSHNQPQHF.

The J gene is TRBJ1-1, the V gene TRBV28; TRBD1 matches 7 bases. The CDR3 runs to 18 residues. From germline, CDR1 is MDHEN and CDR2 SYDVKM. The V segment lost 6 bases and the J segment 1 base; nucleotides outside the gene matches: 17. CDR3 in DNA: TGTGCCAGCAGCCCCAATATGATGTCCCGACAGGGGAACACTGAAGCTTTCTTT. Protein sequence: CASSPNMMSRQGNTEAFF.

The chain joins TRBV5-4 to TRBJ2-5; D may be TRBD1 (5 bases). Trimming left V 0 bases short and J 7 bases short, with 10 bases between. CDR3 size: 13 residues. Germline V gives CDR1 SGHNT, CDR2 YYREEE (reference sequence). This CDR3 reads CASSLVGARTQYF. DNA of the CDR3: TGTGCCAGCAGCTTGGTTGGGGCAAGGACCCAGTACTTC.

The V and J genes are TRBV2 and TRBJ2-5; maybe TRBD2 (5 bases). The germline V gene has CDR1 SNHLY and CDR2 FYNNEI. V was trimmed by 4 bases and J by 2 bases, leaving 14 bases between them. This CDR3 is 15 amino acids long. The CDR3 loop is CASSVGLAGQETQYF. CDR3 in DNA: TGTGCCAGCAGTGTAGGCCTAGCTGGGCAAGAGACCCAGTACTTC. Together with reference TRBV2 and TRBJ2-5, the CDR3 gives the full variable domain: EPEVTQTPSHQVTQMGQEVILRCVPISNHLYFYWYRQILGQKVEFLVSFYNNEISEKSEIFDDQFSVERPDGSNFTLKIRSTKLEDSAMYFCASSVGLAGQETQYFGPGTRLLVL.